These T cell receptor beta chains were read from a single sample in a study of T cell responses to AZD1222 COVID-19 vaccine. Assay used: immunoSEQ multiplex PCR; TCRdb lists only in-frame clones, some missing. The sample holds 90,000 to 95,000 clones, approximately 90% seen once. The input for sequencing was peripheral blood, taken on day 0 of AZD1222 vaccination. Receptors were obtained from an adult in good health. Both conserved end residues are part of each CDR3.

V gene: TRBV30; CDR3 length: 13; CDR3 protein: CAWTPGENSPLHF
V gene: TRBV5-5; CDR3 length: 13; CDR3 protein: CASSFPGSGEAFF
V gene: TRBV6-5; CDR3 length: 15; CDR3 protein: CASSRDDGRYSPLHF
V gene: TRBV24-1; CDR3 length: 16; CDR3 protein: CATSGTLGTGSYEQYF
V gene: TRBV4-3; CDR3 length: 15; CDR3 protein: CASSQGQGYGTEAFF
V gene: TRBV6-6; CDR3 length: 14; CDR3 protein: CASSSTGTSYEQYF
V gene: TRBV5-1; CDR3 length: 13; CDR3 protein: CASSFEGQGIFTF
V gene: TRBV4-2; CDR3 length: 18; CDR3 protein: CASSLLVNREGDGAEAFF
V gene: TRBV6-2/TRBV6-3; CDR3 length: 14; CDR3 protein: CASSPGTTGNIQYF
V gene: TRBV7-2; CDR3 length: 13; CDR3 protein: CASSLVESYEQYF
V gene: TRBV29-1; CDR3 length: 13; CDR3 protein: CSVVYGVGYEQYF
V gene: TRBV4-1; CDR3 length: 15; CDR3 protein: CASNLGEERNYGYTF
V gene: TRBV12-3/TRBV12-4; CDR3 length: 12; CDR3 protein: CASSRDTYEQYF
V gene: TRBV12-5; CDR3 length: 14; CDR3 protein: CASGTGAGGYGYTF
V gene: TRBV18; CDR3 length: 17; CDR3 protein: CASSSGQVLLSPYGYTF
V gene: TRBV5-6; CDR3 length: 11; CDR3 protein: CASSSQYEQYF
V gene: TRBV6-2/TRBV6-3; CDR3 length: 16; CDR3 protein: CASSPRTESTNEKLFF
V gene: TRBV7-9; CDR3 length: 12; CDR3 protein: CASSLNGDEAFF
V gene: TRBV12-3/TRBV12-4; CDR3 length: 12; CDR3 protein: CASSFVSNTIYF
V gene: TRBV6-5; CDR3 length: 15; CDR3 protein: CASSSRWRGINEAFF
V gene: TRBV6-5; CDR3 length: 14; CDR3 protein: CASSYSSKNTEAFF
V gene: TRBV14; CDR3 length: 13; CDR3 protein: CASSQDRIYEQYF
V gene: TRBV10-3; CDR3 length: 12; CDR3 protein: CAISGLNYGYTF
V gene: TRBV7-9; CDR3 length: 13; CDR3 protein: CASPTGTGNTIYF
V gene: TRBV10-3; CDR3 length: 13; CDR3 protein: CAIGGTENNEQFF
V gene: TRBV7-8; CDR3 length: 16; CDR3 protein: CASSLVVAGVSYEQYF